These T cell receptor beta chains were read from a single sample in a study of technical replicates of blood from four donors. The data were produced by immunoSEQ multiplex PCR, yet TCRdb's version contains in-frame clones alone and is incomplete. The sample includes around 100,000 clones, roughly 95% seen only once; the top ten take under 0.45%. Material: T cells isolated from PBMCs. These receptors originate from a human donor in good health. Both conserved end residues are part of each CDR3. Each record gives: V gene, J gene, D gene, clone size, CDR3 DNA, CDR3 protein. A D gene is named only where the DNA matches it firmly. Expanded clones get a size class; other rows say once, few or many, or leave the size out.

v_gene: TRBV30
j_gene: TRBJ2-6
d_gene: .
abundance: .
CDR3nt: TGTGCCTGGTCTAGGTTAAGCTCTGGGGCCAACGTCCTGACTTTC
CDR3aa: CAWSRLSSGANVLTF

v_gene: TRBV10-1
j_gene: TRBJ1-5
d_gene: TRBD1
abundance: .
CDR3nt: TGCGCCAGCAGTGAACCCCACAGGGGGCAAGGTCAGCCCCAGCATTTT
CDR3aa: CASSEPHRGQGQPQHF

v_gene: TRBV5-1
j_gene: TRBJ1-1
d_gene: .
abundance: .
CDR3nt: TGCGCCAGCAGCTTAGCACCGAACACTGAAGCTTTCTTT
CDR3aa: CASSLAPNTEAFF

v_gene: TRBV5-6
j_gene: TRBJ2-1
d_gene: TRBD2
abundance: once
CDR3nt: TGTGCCAGCAGCTTGGTCTTTTGGGCTAGCGGCTCCTACAATGAGCAGTTCTTC
CDR3aa: CASSLVFWASGSYNEQFF

v_gene: TRBV10-2
j_gene: TRBJ2-7
d_gene: TRBD1
abundance: .
CDR3nt: TGCGCCAGCGGATCCCGGGACAGAGGCCTCGAGCAGTACTTC
CDR3aa: CASGSRDRGLEQYF

v_gene: TRBV5-8
j_gene: TRBJ2-1
d_gene: .
abundance: .
CDR3nt: TGTGCCAGCAGCCCTAGAGGGCACAATGAGCAGTTCTTC
CDR3aa: CASSPRGHNEQFF

v_gene: TRBV29-1
j_gene: TRBJ2-7
d_gene: .
abundance: .
CDR3nt: TGCAGCGTTAGGACACCGGACTCCTACGAGCAGTACTTC
CDR3aa: CSVRTPDSYEQYF

v_gene: TRBV9
j_gene: TRBJ1-4
d_gene: .
abundance: once
CDR3nt: TGTGCCAGCAGCGCCGAAGGGAGGGCGCATGAAAAACTGTTTTTT
CDR3aa: CASSAEGRAHEKLFF

v_gene: TRBV18
j_gene: TRBJ1-4
d_gene: .
abundance: .
CDR3nt: TGTGCCAGCTCACCTTCCGACGGGTTACAAAATGAAAAACTGTTTTTT
CDR3aa: CASSPSDGLQNEKLFF

v_gene: TRBV28
j_gene: TRBJ2-1
d_gene: .
abundance: .
CDR3nt: TGTGCCAGCACCACACAAGGGGATATTAGGGGCGATGAGCAGTTCTTC
CDR3aa: CASTTQGDIRGDEQFF

v_gene: TRBV6-6
j_gene: TRBJ1-5
d_gene: .
abundance: .
CDR3nt: TGTGCCAGCAAAAAACTTTCAGGGGAGAGCAATCAGCCCCAGCATTTT
CDR3aa: CASKKLSGESNQPQHF

v_gene: TRBV7-2
j_gene: TRBJ2-1
d_gene: .
abundance: .
CDR3nt: TGTGCCAGCAGCCGGGCTAGCCAAGTCGATGAGCAGTTCTTC
CDR3aa: CASSRASQVDEQFF

v_gene: TRBV27
j_gene: TRBJ1-4
d_gene: .
abundance: .
CDR3nt: TGTGCCAGCAGTTTAAATGGCAGGGTTAATGAAAAACTGTTTTTT
CDR3aa: CASSLNGRVNEKLFF

v_gene: TRBV30
j_gene: TRBJ2-3
d_gene: .
abundance: .
CDR3nt: TGTGCCTGGAGTGTAGGGAGGGATACGCAGTATTTT
CDR3aa: CAWSVGRDTQYF

v_gene: TRBV10-3
j_gene: TRBJ1-1
d_gene: .
abundance: few
CDR3nt: TGTGCCATCAGTGAGTCGATCCCAGTTGAAGCTTTCTTT
CDR3aa: CAISESIPVEAFF

v_gene: TRBV9
j_gene: TRBJ1-1
d_gene: .
abundance: .
CDR3nt: TGTGCCAGCAGCGTAGCTACCGGAACTATGAACACTGAAGCTTTCTTT
CDR3aa: CASSVATGTMNTEAFF

v_gene: TRBV7-2
j_gene: TRBJ2-7
d_gene: TRBD1
abundance: once
CDR3nt: TGTGCCAGCAGCTTACGTCTCACAGGGGGCTACGAGCAGTACTTC
CDR3aa: CASSLRLTGGYEQYF

v_gene: TRBV20-1
j_gene: TRBJ2-1
d_gene: .
abundance: .
CDR3nt: TGCAGTGCTAGAGAGAGTAATGAGCAGTTCTTC
CDR3aa: CSARESNEQFF

v_gene: TRBV21-1
j_gene: TRBJ2-1
d_gene: .
abundance: .
CDR3nt: TGTGCCAGCAGCTCACCAAGTAGCGGTCGAGGGCGCAATGAGCAGTTCTTC
CDR3aa: CASSSPSSGRGRNEQFF

v_gene: TRBV29-1
j_gene: TRBJ1-2
d_gene: TRBD1
abundance: .
CDR3nt: TGCAGCGTTGAAGGGGACAGGGAATTAGACTATGGCTACACCTTC
CDR3aa: CSVEGDRELDYGYTF

v_gene: TRBV9
j_gene: TRBJ1-1
d_gene: TRBD1
abundance: .
CDR3nt: TGTGCCAGCAGCGTAGCTCAGGGGGCGAACACTGAAGCTTTCTTT
CDR3aa: CASSVAQGANTEAFF

v_gene: TRBV2
j_gene: TRBJ2-1
d_gene: TRBD2
abundance: .
CDR3nt: TGTGCCGCTCTAGCGGCCCATGGCGGGCAGTTCTTC
CDR3aa: CAALAAHGGQFF

v_gene: TRBV7-2
j_gene: TRBJ2-1
d_gene: .
abundance: .
CDR3nt: TGTGCCAGCAGCTTAGATGCTTCGGCGGGCGGGAAGTTCTTC
CDR3aa: CASSLDASAGGKFF

v_gene: TRBV9
j_gene: TRBJ2-1
d_gene: .
abundance: .
CDR3nt: TGTGCCAGCAGCGCCCATCACAATGAGCAGTTCTTC
CDR3aa: CASSAHHNEQFF

v_gene: TRBV6-1
j_gene: TRBJ1-2
d_gene: .
abundance: .
CDR3nt: TGTGCCAGCAGTGAAGCGCCCAGGGGTTTAGGCTACACCTTC
CDR3aa: CASSEAPRGLGYTF

v_gene: TRBV11-3
j_gene: TRBJ2-3
d_gene: TRBD2
abundance: .
CDR3nt: TGTGCCAGCAGCTTAGCGGGAGGGCCCACAGATACGCAGTATTTT
CDR3aa: CASSLAGGPTDTQYF

v_gene: TRBV28
j_gene: TRBJ1-4
d_gene: TRBD1
abundance: .
CDR3nt: TGTGCCAGCAGTTACCTAGACAGGGGTAATGAAAAACTGTTTTTT
CDR3aa: CASSYLDRGNEKLFF

v_gene: TRBV13
j_gene: TRBJ2-5
d_gene: .
abundance: once
CDR3nt: TGTGCCAGCAGCCCCGGGACATCGGAGACCCAGTACTTC
CDR3aa: CASSPGTSETQYF

v_gene: TRBV7-9
j_gene: TRBJ1-5
d_gene: TRBD1
abundance: once
CDR3nt: TGTGCCAGCAGCTCCGGGACAGGGAGGAATCAGCCCCAGCATTTT
CDR3aa: CASSSGTGRNQPQHF